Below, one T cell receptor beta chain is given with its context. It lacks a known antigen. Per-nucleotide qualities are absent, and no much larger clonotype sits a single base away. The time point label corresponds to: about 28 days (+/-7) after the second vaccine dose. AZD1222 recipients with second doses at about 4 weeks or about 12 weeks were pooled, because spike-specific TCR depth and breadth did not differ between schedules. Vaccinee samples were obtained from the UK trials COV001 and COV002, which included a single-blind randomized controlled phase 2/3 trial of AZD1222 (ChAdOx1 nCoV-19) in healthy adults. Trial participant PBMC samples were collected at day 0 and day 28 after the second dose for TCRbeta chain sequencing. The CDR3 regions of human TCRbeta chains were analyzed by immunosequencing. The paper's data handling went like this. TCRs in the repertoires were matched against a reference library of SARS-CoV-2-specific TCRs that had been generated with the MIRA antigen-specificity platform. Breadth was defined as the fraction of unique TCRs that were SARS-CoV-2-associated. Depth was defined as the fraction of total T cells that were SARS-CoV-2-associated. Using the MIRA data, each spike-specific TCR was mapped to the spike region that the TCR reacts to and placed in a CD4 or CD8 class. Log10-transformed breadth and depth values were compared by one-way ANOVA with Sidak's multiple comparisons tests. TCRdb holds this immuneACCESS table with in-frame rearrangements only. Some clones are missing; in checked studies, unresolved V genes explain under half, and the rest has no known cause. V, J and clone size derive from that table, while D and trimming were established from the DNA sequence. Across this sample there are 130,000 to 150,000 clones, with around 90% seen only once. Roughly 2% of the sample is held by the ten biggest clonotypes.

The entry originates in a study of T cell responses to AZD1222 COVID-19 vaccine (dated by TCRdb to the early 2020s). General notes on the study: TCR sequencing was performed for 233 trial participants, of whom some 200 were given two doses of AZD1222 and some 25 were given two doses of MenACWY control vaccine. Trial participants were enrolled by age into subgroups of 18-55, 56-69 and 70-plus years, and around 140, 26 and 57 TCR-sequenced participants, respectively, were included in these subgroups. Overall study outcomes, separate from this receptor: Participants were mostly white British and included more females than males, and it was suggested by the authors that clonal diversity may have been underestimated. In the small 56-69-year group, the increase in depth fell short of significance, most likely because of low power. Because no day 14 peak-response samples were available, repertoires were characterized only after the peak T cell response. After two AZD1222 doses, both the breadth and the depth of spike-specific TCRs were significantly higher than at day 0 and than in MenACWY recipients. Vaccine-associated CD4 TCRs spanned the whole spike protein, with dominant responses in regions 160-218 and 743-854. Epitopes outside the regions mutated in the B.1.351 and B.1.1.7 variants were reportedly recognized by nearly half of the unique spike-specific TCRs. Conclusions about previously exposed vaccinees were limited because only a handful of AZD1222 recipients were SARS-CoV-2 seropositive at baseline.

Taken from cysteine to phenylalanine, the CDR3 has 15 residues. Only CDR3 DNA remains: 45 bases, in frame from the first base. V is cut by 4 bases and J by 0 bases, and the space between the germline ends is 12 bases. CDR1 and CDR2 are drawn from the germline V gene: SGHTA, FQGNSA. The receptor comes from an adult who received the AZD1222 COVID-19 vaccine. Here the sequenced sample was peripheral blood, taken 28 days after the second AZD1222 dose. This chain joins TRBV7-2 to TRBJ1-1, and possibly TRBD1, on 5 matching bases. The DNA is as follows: TGTGCCAGCAGCTCCGTGGAGGGGATGAACACTGAAGCTTTCTTT. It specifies CASSSVEGMNTEAFF.